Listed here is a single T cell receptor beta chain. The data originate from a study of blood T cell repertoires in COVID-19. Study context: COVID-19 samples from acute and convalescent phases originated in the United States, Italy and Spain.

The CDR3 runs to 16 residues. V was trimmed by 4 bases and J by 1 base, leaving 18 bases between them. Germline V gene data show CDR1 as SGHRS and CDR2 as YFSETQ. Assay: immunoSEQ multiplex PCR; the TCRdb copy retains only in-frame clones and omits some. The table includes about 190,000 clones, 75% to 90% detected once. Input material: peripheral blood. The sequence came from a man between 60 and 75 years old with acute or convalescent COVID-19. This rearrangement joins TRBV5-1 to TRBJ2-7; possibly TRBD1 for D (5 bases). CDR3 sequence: CASSLGALDGSYEQYF. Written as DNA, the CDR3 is TGCGCCAGCAGCCTTGGGGCCTTGGACGGATCCTACGAGCAGTACTTC.